The entry that follows covers one TCR beta chain sequence. This CDR3 contains 15 residues. Germline V gene lookup returns CDR1 MGHDK and CDR2 SYGVNS. Collection of a roughly 2.7 ml blood sample took place per donor. Total RNA was isolated from whole blood without T cell sorting. These data are taken from a study of monozygotic twins with inflammatory bowel disease. Eight separate reactions per sample yielded the cDNA. TCRalpha along with TCRbeta cDNA was subjected to two nested PCRs lasting roughly 17 and 9 cycles. Using the 5' RACE reads, TCRdb records one entry per CDR3 protein without DNA. This sample's table reports about 210,000 distinct CDR3 sequences.

Sequencing was performed on blood. The rearrangement joins TRBV25-1 to TRBJ1-2. The clonotype originates from a human donor with ulcerative colitis or Crohn's disease, or a healthy co-twin of an affected twin (not recorded which). The CDR3 sequence: CASSAYQRANYGYTF.